The present TCR beta chain was sequenced within a study of response to subunit inactivated influenza vaccine. TCRdb reprocessed the RT-PCR reads with MiXCR, giving one entry per CDR3 protein. The sample gives hundreds of thousands of distinct CDR3 sequences, less than 20% of which show up once; around 9.9% is in the top ten. In its sample, this clonotype was seen many times. V shed 0 bases and J shed 4 bases, with 13 bases lying between them. Germline values: CDR1 SEHNR, CDR2 FQNEAQ (reference sequence). The CDR3 is 15 amino acids. The rearrangement uses TRBV7-9 and TRBJ2-7; D not certain. This material consisted of PBMCs from blood, taken 5 days after vaccination. This receptor was identified in a man over 45 who received an inactivated influenza vaccine. As DNA, the CDR3 is TGTGCCAGCAGCTTAGCGCACGGCAGCTCGTACGAGCAGTACTTC. Its translation is CASSLAHGSSYEQYF.